This T cell receptor (beta chain) was sequenced for a study of cytomegalovirus exposure and HLA in healthy donors. Background on the study: The approximately 130 validation repertoires matched the 666 first-cohort repertoires in platform, a later analysis reported.

Sequenced by immunoSEQ multiplex PCR; TCRdb stores in-frame clones only, minus some. The repertoire holds about 160,000 clones, nearly 90% seen once, with 4% to 4.5% in the top ten. As concerns this clone: The antigen is unknown.

CDR1 MNHNS and CDR2 SASEGT come from the germline V gene. The CDR3 sequence is 13 residues long. V was clipped by 4 bases and J by 0 bases, with 6 bases between them. Separate from the approximately 720-subject first cohort, the approximately 120-subject validation cohort was the one that the donors belonged to. Study-wide results and limits: Rarity characterized most TCR sequences, yet some public TCRs appeared in many donors. One later analysis, an examination of the roughly 110 validation repertoires, found that first-cohort TCR clusters tended to co-occur in them.

The clonotype originates from a young man in good health and CMV-seropositive. What was sequenced was PBMCs. The chain links TRBV6-1 to TRBJ1-1; no clear D gene. In DNA form, the CDR3 reads TGTGCCAGCAGTGCCCAGATGAACACTGAAGCTTTCTTT. It specifies CASSAQMNTEAFF.